Listed below are T cell receptor beta chains from one sample, sequenced in a study of blood T cell repertoires in COVID-19. Only in-frame clones appear in the TCRdb table, and some are missing; sequencing was by immunoSEQ multiplex PCR. Of 200,000 to 250,000 clones listed, roughly four fifths are singletons. The sample comprised peripheral blood. All receptors come from a woman aged 45-59 years with active or convalescent COVID-19. Both conserved end residues are part of each CDR3. Each record gives: J gene, D gene, V gene, clone size, CDR3 protein, CDR3 DNA. D genes are given only for firm matches. Not all rows give a size; the values are once, few, many and, for expanded clones, a class.

j_gene: TRBJ1-3
d_gene: .
v_gene: TRBV10-3
abundance: .
CDR3aa: CAISESQGMNTIYF
CDR3nt: TGTGCCATCAGTGAGTCCCAGGGGATGAACACCATATATTTT

j_gene: TRBJ2-1
d_gene: .
v_gene: TRBV7-2
abundance: .
CDR3aa: CASSITGLISYNEQFF
CDR3nt: TGTGCCAGCAGCATCACAGGGTTAATCTCCTACAATGAGCAGTTCTTC

j_gene: TRBJ2-7
d_gene: .
v_gene: TRBV7-9
abundance: once
CDR3aa: CASSRDLGQYF
CDR3nt: TGTGCCAGCAGCCGAGACTTAGGGCAGTACTTC

j_gene: TRBJ1-6
d_gene: TRBD1
v_gene: TRBV6-6
abundance: .
CDR3aa: CASRTGTGVYSPLHF
CDR3nt: TGTGCCAGCAGGACTGGGACAGGGGTTTACTCACCCCTCCACTTT

j_gene: TRBJ2-2
d_gene: .
v_gene: TRBV2
abundance: .
CDR3aa: CASSSSGLYTGELFF
CDR3nt: TGTGCCAGCAGTTCGTCGGGATTATACACCGGGGAGCTGTTTTTT

j_gene: TRBJ1-2
d_gene: .
v_gene: TRBV10-1
abundance: .
CDR3aa: CASSVTGSYGYTF
CDR3nt: TGCGCCAGCAGTGTTACAGGCTCCTATGGCTACACCTTC

j_gene: TRBJ2-7
d_gene: TRBD1
v_gene: TRBV29-1
abundance: .
CDR3aa: CSVAGQGAYEQYF
CDR3nt: TGCAGCGTTGCGGGCCAGGGGGCCTACGAGCAGTACTTC

j_gene: TRBJ1-2
d_gene: .
v_gene: TRBV24-1
abundance: .
CDR3aa: CATSDSRLHNGVNYGYTF
CDR3nt: TGTGCCACCAGTGATTCTCGGCTACACAACGGGGTTAACTATGGCTACACCTTC

j_gene: TRBJ1-3
d_gene: .
v_gene: TRBV7-9
abundance: .
CDR3aa: CASSQKVQQDTAGNTIYF
CDR3nt: TGTGCCAGCAGCCAAAAGGTCCAACAGGACACAGCTGGAAACACCATATATTTT

j_gene: TRBJ1-5
d_gene: TRBD1
v_gene: TRBV6-5
abundance: .
CDR3aa: CASRNRGDGNQPQHF
CDR3nt: TGTGCCAGCAGGAACAGGGGAGACGGCAATCAGCCCCAGCATTTT

j_gene: TRBJ2-5
d_gene: .
v_gene: TRBV6-2/TRBV6-3
abundance: .
CDR3aa: CASSPLLGYQKTQYF
CDR3nt: TGTGCCAGCAGTCCCCTGTTGGGCTATCAGAAGACCCAGTACTTC

j_gene: TRBJ1-4
d_gene: TRBD1
v_gene: TRBV7-9
abundance: .
CDR3aa: CASSARTGGTNEKLFF
CDR3nt: TGTGCCAGCAGCGCACGGACAGGGGGAACTAATGAAAAACTGTTTTTT

j_gene: TRBJ2-2
d_gene: .
v_gene: TRBV29-1
abundance: .
CDR3aa: CSVERYTGELFF
CDR3nt: TGCAGCGTTGAGAGGTACACCGGGGAGCTGTTTTTT

j_gene: TRBJ1-1
d_gene: TRBD1
v_gene: TRBV6-1
abundance: .
CDR3aa: CASSEAFGFRTGGMRPEAFF
CDR3nt: TGTGCCAGCAGTGAAGCGTTCGGGTTCCGAACAGGGGGCATGAGACCTGAAGCTTTCTTT

j_gene: TRBJ1-2
d_gene: TRBD1
v_gene: TRBV5-6
abundance: once
CDR3aa: CASSRPPGQGVYGYTF
CDR3nt: TGTGCCAGCAGCCGACCGCCAGGACAGGGGGTCTATGGCTACACCTTC

j_gene: TRBJ1-4
d_gene: TRBD1
v_gene: TRBV15
abundance: .
CDR3aa: CATSHRDSVQKLFF
CDR3nt: TGTGCCACCAGCCACCGGGACAGTGTCCAAAAACTGTTTTTT

j_gene: TRBJ2-3
d_gene: TRBD2
v_gene: TRBV10-1
abundance: .
CDR3aa: CASTSGSSDTQYF
CDR3nt: TGCGCCAGCACTAGCGGGAGTTCAGATACGCAGTATTTT

j_gene: TRBJ1-3
d_gene: TRBD1
v_gene: TRBV2
abundance: .
CDR3aa: CASSRTGYSGNTIYF
CDR3nt: TGTGCCAGCAGTCGGACAGGGTACTCTGGAAACACCATATATTTT

j_gene: TRBJ1-2
d_gene: TRBD1
v_gene: TRBV29-1
abundance: once
CDR3aa: CSVSGTGLYTF
CDR3nt: TGCAGCGTTTCCGGGACAGGTCTTTACACCTTC

j_gene: TRBJ1-3
d_gene: .
v_gene: TRBV30
abundance: .
CDR3aa: CASSFSSGNTIYF
CDR3nt: TGTGCCTCCTCGTTTTCCTCTGGAAACACCATATATTTT

j_gene: TRBJ1-4
d_gene: .
v_gene: TRBV6-5
abundance: .
CDR3aa: CASSYGRGYLLFF
CDR3nt: TGTGCCAGCAGTTACGGACGAGGGTACTTGTTGTTTTTT

j_gene: TRBJ1-2
d_gene: .
v_gene: TRBV5-1
abundance: .
CDR3aa: CASSSAGTYGYTF
CDR3nt: TGCGCCAGCAGCTCCGCGGGTACCTATGGCTACACCTTC

j_gene: TRBJ2-2
d_gene: .
v_gene: TRBV7-7
abundance: few
CDR3aa: CASSPGGNGELFF
CDR3nt: TGTGCCAGCAGCCCGGGGGGCAACGGGGAGCTGTTTTTT

j_gene: TRBJ2-1
d_gene: .
v_gene: TRBV27
abundance: .
CDR3aa: CASGRGGSYNEQFF
CDR3nt: TGTGCCAGCGGCAGGGGTGGCTCCTACAATGAGCAGTTCTTC

j_gene: TRBJ2-5
d_gene: TRBD2
v_gene: TRBV5-8
abundance: .
CDR3aa: CASNLGPSGGETQYF
CDR3nt: TGTGCCAGCAACCTGGGGCCTTCGGGGGGAGAGACCCAGTACTTC

j_gene: TRBJ1-2
d_gene: TRBD1
v_gene: TRBV28
abundance: .
CDR3aa: CASSPRGRGYTF
CDR3nt: TGTGCCAGCAGTCCCAGGGGGCGGGGCTACACCTTC

j_gene: TRBJ1-4
d_gene: .
v_gene: TRBV2
abundance: .
CDR3aa: CASSQQGYDEKLFF
CDR3nt: TGTGCCAGCAGCCAACAGGGTTATGATGAAAAACTGTTTTTT